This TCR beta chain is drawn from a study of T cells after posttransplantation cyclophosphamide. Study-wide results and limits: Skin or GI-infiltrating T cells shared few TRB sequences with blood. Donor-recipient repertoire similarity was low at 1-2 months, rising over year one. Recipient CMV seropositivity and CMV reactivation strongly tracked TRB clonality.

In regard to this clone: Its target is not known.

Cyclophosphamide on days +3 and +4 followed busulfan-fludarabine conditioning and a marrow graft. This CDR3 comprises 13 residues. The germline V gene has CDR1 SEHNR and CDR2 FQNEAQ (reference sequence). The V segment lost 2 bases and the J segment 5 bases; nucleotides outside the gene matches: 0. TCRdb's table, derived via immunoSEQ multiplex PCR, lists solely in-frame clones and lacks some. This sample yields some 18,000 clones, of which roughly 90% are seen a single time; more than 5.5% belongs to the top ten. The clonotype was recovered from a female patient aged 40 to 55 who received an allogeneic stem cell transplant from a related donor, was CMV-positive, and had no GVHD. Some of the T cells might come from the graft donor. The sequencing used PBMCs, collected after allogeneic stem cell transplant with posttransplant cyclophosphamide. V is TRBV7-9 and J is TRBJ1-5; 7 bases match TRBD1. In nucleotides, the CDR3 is TGTGCCAGCAGCTTACAGGGGGATCAGCCCCAGCATTTT. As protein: CASSLQGDQPQHF.